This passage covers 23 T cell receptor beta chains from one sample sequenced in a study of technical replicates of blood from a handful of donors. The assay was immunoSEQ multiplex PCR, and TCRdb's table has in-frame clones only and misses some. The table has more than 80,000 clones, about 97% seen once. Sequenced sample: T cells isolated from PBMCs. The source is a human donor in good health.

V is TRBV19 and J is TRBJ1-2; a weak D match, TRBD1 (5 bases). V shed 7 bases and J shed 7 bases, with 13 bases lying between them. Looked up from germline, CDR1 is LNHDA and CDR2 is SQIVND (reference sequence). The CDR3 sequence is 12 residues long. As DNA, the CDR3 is TGTGCCAGTATGGGGGGAATTGGTGGCTACACCTTC. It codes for CASMGGIGGYTF. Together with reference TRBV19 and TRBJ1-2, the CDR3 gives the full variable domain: DGGITQSPKYLFRKEGQNVTLSCEQNLNHDAMYWYRQDPGQGLRLIYYSQIVNDFQKGDIAEGYSVSREKKESFPLTVTSAQKNPTAFYLCASMGGIGGYTFGSGTRLTVV.

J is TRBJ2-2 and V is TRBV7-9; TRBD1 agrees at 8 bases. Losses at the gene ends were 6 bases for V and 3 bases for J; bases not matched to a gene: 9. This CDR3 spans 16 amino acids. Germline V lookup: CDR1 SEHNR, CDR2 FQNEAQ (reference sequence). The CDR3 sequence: CASRLPGQAYTGELFF. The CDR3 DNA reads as TGTGCCAGCAGACTTCCGGGACAGGCTTACACCGGGGAGCTGTTTTTT. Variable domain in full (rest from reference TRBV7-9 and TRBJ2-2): DTGVSQNPRHKITKRGQNVTFRCDPISEHNRLYWYRQTLGQGPEFLTYFQNEAQLEKSRLLSDRFSAERPKGSFSTLEIQRTEQGDSAMYLCASRLPGQAYTGELFFGEGSRLTVL.

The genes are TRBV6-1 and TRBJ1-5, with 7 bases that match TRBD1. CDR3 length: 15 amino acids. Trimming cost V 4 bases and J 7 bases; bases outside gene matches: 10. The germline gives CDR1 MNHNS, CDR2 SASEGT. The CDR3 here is CASSVPQGISQPQHF. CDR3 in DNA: TGTGCCAGCAGTGTTCCACAGGGGATTAGCCAGCCCCAGCATTTT.

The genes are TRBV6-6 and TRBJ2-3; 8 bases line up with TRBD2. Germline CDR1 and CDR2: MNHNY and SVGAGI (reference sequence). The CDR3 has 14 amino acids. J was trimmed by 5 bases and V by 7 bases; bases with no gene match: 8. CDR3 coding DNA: TGTGCCAGCACGAAGCGGGAGCTTAAAGATACGCAGTATTTT. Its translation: CASTKRELKDTQYF.

The chain's CDR3 is CSVDRGLTDTQYF. The CDR3, as DNA: TGCAGCGTCGACAGGGGGTTAACAGATACGCAGTATTTT. The V gene is TRBV29-1, the J gene TRBJ2-3; 9 nucleotides line up with TRBD1. The trim removed 6 bases at V and 3 bases at J, leaving 4 bases unmatched. The CDR3 totals 13 residues. The germline CDR1 and CDR2 sequences are SQVTM and ANQGSEA.

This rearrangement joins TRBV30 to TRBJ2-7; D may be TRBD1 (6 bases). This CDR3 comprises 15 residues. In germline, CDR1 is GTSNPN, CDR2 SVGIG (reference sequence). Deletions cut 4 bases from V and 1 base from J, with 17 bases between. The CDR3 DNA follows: TGTGCCTGGACTAAAGGACAGAACCCTTCCTACGAGCAGTACTTC. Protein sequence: CAWTKGQNPSYEQYF. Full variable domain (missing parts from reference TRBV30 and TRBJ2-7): SQTIHQWPATLVQPVGSPLSLECTVEGTSNPNLYWYRQAAGRGLQLLFYSVGIGQISSEVPQNLSASRPQDRQFILSSKKLLLSDSGFYLCAWTKGQNPSYEQYFGPGTRLTVT.

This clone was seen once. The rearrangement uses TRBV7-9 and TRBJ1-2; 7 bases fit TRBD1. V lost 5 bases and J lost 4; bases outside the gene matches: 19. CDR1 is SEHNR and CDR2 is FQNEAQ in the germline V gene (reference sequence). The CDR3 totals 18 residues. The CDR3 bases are TGTGCCAGCAGCCCATACCAATTTCTGACAGGGTCGGGCTATGGCTACACCTTC. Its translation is CASSPYQFLTGSGYGYTF.

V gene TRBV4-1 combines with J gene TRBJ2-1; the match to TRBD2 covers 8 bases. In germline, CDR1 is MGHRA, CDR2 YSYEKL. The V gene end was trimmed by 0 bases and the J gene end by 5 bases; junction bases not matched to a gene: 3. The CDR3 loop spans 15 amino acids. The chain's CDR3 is CASSQESGSDNEQFF. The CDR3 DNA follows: TGCGCCAGCAGCCAAGAAAGCGGGAGCGACAATGAGCAGTTCTTC.

In DNA, the CDR3 is TGTGCCAGCAGCTTAGGACAGCCCGTATATGGCTACACCTTC. Translating gives CASSLGQPVYGYTF. This sequence joins TRBV7-8 and TRBJ1-2, with a possible D match to TRBD1 (5 bases). Trimming cost V 1 base and J 5 bases, with 11 bases left between them. Germline CDR1 reads SGHVS; CDR2 reads FQNEAQ. This CDR3 is built from 14 residues. The full variable domain, in which reference TRBV7-8 and TRBJ1-2 provide the parts outside the CDR3, is GAGVSQSPRYKVAKRGQDVALRCDPISGHVSLFWYQQALGQGPEFLTYFQNEAQLDKSGLPSDRFFAERPEGSVSTLKIQRTQQEDSAVYLCASSLGQPVYGYTFGSGTRLTVV.

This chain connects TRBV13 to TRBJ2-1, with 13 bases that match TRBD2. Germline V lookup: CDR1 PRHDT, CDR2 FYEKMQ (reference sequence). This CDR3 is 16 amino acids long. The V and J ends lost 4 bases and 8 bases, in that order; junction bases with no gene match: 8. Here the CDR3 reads CASSYLTSGRAYEQFF. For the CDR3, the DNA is TGTGCCAGCAGCTACCTCACTAGCGGGAGGGCATATGAGCAGTTCTTC.

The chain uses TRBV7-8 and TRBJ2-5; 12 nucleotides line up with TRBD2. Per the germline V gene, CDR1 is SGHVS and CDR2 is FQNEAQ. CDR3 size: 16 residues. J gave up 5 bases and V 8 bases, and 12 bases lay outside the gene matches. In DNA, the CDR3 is TGTGCCAGCTATGGACTAGCGGGATTGGCGAGGGAGACCCAGTACTTC. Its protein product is CASYGLAGLARETQYF.

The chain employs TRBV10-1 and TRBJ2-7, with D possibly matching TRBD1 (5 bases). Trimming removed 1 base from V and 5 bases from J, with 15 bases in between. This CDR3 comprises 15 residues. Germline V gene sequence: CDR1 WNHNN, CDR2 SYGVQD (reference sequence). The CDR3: CASSEYSIGVDEQYF. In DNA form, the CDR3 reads TGCGCCAGCAGTGAGTACAGCATAGGGGTTGACGAGCAGTACTTC.

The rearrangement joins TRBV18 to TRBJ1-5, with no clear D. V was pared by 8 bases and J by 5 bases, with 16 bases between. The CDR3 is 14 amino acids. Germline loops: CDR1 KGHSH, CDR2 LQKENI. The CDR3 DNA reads TGTGCCAGCGCCCCTGGGAGCTTAGATCAGCCCCAGCATTTT. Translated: CASAPGSLDQPQHF.

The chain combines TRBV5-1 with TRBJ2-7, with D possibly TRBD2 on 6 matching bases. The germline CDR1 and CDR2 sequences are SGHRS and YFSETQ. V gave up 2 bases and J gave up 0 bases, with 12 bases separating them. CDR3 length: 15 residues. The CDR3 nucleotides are TGCGCCAGCAGCTTCAGGCGGGACCACTCCTACGAGCAGTACTTC. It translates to CASSFRRDHSYEQYF.

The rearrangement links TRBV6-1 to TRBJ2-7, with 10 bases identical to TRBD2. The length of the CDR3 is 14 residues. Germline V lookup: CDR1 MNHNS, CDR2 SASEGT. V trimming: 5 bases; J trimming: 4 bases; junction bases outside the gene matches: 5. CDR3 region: CASSTTSGPYEQYF. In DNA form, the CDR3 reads TGTGCCAGCAGTACGACTAGCGGGCCGTACGAGCAGTACTTC.

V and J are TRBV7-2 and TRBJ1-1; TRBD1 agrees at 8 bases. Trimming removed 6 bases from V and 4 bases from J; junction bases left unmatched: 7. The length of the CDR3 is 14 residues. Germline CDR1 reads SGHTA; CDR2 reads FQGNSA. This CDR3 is CASRTGAFFTEAFF. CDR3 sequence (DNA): TGTGCCAGCAGGACAGGGGCTTTTTTCACTGAAGCTTTCTTT.

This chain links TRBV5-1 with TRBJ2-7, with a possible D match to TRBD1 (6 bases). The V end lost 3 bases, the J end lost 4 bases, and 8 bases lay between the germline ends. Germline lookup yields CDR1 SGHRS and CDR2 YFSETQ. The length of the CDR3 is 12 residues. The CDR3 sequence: CASSYTGYEQYF. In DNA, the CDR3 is TGCGCCAGCAGCTACACAGGGTACGAGCAGTACTTC.

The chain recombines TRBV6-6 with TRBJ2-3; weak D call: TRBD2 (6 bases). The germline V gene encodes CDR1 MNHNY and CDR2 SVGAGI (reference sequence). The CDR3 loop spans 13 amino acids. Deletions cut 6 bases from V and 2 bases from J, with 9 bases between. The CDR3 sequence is CASRWGVTDTQYF. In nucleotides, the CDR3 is TGTGCCAGCAGGTGGGGGGTCACAGATACGCAGTATTTT.

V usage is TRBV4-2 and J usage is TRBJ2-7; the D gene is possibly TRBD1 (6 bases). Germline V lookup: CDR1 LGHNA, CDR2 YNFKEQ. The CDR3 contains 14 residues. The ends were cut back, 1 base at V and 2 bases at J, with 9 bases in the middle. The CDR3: CASSQVDRTYEQYF. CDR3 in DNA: TGTGCCAGCAGCCAAGTAGACAGGACCTACGAGCAGTACTTC.

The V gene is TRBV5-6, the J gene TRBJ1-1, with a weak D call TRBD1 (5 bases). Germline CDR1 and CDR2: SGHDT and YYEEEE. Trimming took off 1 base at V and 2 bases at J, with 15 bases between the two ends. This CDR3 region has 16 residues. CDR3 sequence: CASSLMFQGFNTEAFF. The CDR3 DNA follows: TGTGCCAGCAGCTTGATGTTTCAGGGATTCAACACTGAAGCTTTCTTT.

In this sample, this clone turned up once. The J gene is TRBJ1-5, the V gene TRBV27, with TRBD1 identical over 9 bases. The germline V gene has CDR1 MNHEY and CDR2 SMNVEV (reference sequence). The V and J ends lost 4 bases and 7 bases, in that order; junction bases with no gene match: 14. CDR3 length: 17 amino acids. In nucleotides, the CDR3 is TGTGCCAGCAGTTCCTTCGGGACAGGGAAGTTGGGACAGCCCCAGCATTTT. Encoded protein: CASSSFGTGKLGQPQHF.

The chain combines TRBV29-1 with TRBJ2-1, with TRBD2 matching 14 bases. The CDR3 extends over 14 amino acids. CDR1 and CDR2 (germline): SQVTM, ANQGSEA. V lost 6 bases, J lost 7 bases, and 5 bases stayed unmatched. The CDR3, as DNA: TGCAGCGTGGCGGGACTAGCGGGAGTAAATGAGCAGTTCTTC. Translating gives CSVAGLAGVNEQFF.

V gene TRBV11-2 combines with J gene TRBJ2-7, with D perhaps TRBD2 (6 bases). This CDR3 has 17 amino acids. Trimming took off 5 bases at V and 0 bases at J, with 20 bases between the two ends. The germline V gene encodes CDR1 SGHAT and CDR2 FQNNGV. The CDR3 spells CASSPAVRGYSSYEQYF. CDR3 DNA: TGTGCCAGCAGCCCAGCCGTTCGGGGGTACAGCTCCTACGAGCAGTACTTC.